This T cell receptor beta chain was sequenced during a study of cytomegalovirus exposure and HLA in healthy donors. General study points: In an earlier analysis, productive rearrangement rates for most beta V segments clustered near 87% or 30%. Most TCR sequences showed up rarely, but some public TCRs showed up in many donors.

The V segment lost 1 base and the J segment 6 bases; nucleotides outside the gene matches: 5. Germline values: CDR1 MGHRA, CDR2 YSYEKL. The CDR3 spans 15 residues. PCR amplification relied on 60 Vbeta primers (plus 13 Jbeta primers). Only in-frame clones appear in the TCRdb table, and some are missing; sequencing was by immunoSEQ multiplex PCR. The sample gives under 200,000 clones, 80% to 90% of which show up once; approximately 8.5% is in the top ten. Worth noting for this clone: Its specificity is unknown.

The receptor was isolated from a man younger than 35 in good health and CMV-seropositive. The chain joins TRBV4-1 to TRBJ2-2; 7 bases fit TRBD2. The sample comprised PBMCs. The CDR3 spells CASSQAPGRAGELFF. Written as DNA, the CDR3 is TGCGCCAGCAGCCAAGCCCCAGGGAGGGCCGGGGAGCTGTTTTTT.